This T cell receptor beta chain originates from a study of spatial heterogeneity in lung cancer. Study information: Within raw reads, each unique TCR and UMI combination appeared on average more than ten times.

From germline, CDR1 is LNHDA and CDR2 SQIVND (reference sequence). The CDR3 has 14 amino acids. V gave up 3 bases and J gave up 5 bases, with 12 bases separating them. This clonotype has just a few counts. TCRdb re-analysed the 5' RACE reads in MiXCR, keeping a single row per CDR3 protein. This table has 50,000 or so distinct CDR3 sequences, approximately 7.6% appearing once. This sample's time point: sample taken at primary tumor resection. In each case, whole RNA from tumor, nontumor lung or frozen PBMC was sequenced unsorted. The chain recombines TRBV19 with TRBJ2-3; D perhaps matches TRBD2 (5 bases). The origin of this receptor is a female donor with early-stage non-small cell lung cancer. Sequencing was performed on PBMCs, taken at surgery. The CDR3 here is CASSIGGGIDTQYF. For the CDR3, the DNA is TGTGCCAGTAGTATTGGAGGCGGCATAGATACGCAGTATTTT.